This is a list of T cell receptor beta chains from one sample in a study of beta chain features in type 1 diabetes. This table comes from immunoSEQ multiplex PCR, and its TCRdb copy is limited to in-frame clones, with some not included. Here the sample spans 250,000 to 350,000 clones, about 14% being singletons. Material: central memory CD4+ T cells from blood. All receptors derive from a young man in good health. The CDR3 runs from the conserved cysteine through the conserved F or W. Each record gives: V gene, clone size, J gene, D gene, CDR3 DNA, CDR3 protein. The D gene is left open where the match is weak. Clone size is shown for a subset of rows, as once, few, many or a class of expanded clone.

>TRBV30|.|TRBJ1-2|.
TGTGCCTGGAGTTTCCTCTCGGGGCTCGGGTATGGCTACACCTTC
CAWSFLSGLGYGYTF
>TRBV4-3|.|TRBJ2-1|TRBD1
TGCGCCAGCAGCCAAGATACAGGGGTTGCCTACAATGAGCAGTTCTTC
CASSQDTGVAYNEQFF
>TRBV5-1|few|TRBJ2-7|.
TGCGCCAGCAGCTTGGGGGCACGGGCTGAAGGGGAGCAGTACTTC
CASSLGARAEGEQYF
>TRBV4-3|.|TRBJ1-4|.
TGCGCCAGCAGCCACATAGCGGGGACGGATGAAAAACTGTTTTTT
CASSHIAGTDEKLFF
>TRBV7-9|few|TRBJ1-2|TRBD1
TGTGCCAGCAGCTTAGAAACAGGGGATCATGGCTACACCTTC
CASSLETGDHGYTF
>TRBV6-1|.|TRBJ1-5|.
TGTGCCAGCAGTGAGCTTGACAGGTATCAGCCCCAGCATTTT
CASSELDRYQPQHF
>TRBV5-1|.|TRBJ1-2|.
TGCGCCAGCAGCTCGACCGGGGACCCTAACTATGGCTACACCTTC
CASSSTGDPNYGYTF
>TRBV4-2|.|TRBJ1-5|.
TGTGCCAGCAGCCAAGACTCAGGTCTGTCCCACAATCAGCCCCAGCATTTT
CASSQDSGLSHNQPQHF
>TRBV18|.|TRBJ2-3|TRBD1
TGTGCCAGCTCACCACAGGGGGCGGCAGATACGCAGTATTTT
CASSPQGAADTQYF
>TRBV7-2|few|TRBJ1-2|.
TGTGCCAGCTGCCCAGGGGCCCACTATGGCTACACCTTC
CASCPGAHYGYTF
>TRBV5-4|few|TRBJ2-5|.
TGTGCCAGCAGCTTGGGCCCCGTGGGGAGACGGGCGGAGACCCAGTACTTC
CASSLGPVGRRAETQYF
>TRBV20-1|few|TRBJ1-1|.
TGCAGTGCTAGAATGCCCGGAGAAGCTTTCTTT
CSARMPGEAFF
>TRBV11-3|few|TRBJ1-1|.
TGTGCCAGCAGCTTAGTTGGGAGCACTGAAGCTTTCTTT
CASSLVGSTEAFF
>TRBV5-4|few|TRBJ2-3|TRBD1
TGTGCCAGCAGCCCACACAACAGGGGAAAACGCACAGATACGCAGTATTTT
CASSPHNRGKRTDTQYF
>TRBV6-5|few|TRBJ1-5|.
TGTGCCAGCGGGGATTGGAGGCCCCAGCATTTT
CASGDWRPQHF
>TRBV5-4|.|TRBJ2-5|TRBD2
TGTGCCAGCAGCCCAGGACTAGCGGGAGAAGTAGGCCAAGAGACCCAGTACTTC
CASSPGLAGEVGQETQYF
>TRBV27|.|TRBJ2-1|TRBD1
TGTGCCAGCAGTGAGGGGGCGTCCTACAATGAGCAGTTCTTC
CASSEGASYNEQFF
>TRBV5-1|.|TRBJ2-3|.
TGCGCCAGCAGCTTGTTCCCCCCGGGGGGCACAGATACGCAGTATTTT
CASSLFPPGGTDTQYF
>TRBV30|.|TRBJ2-3|.
TGTGCCTGGAGGCGGGGAGATACGCAGTATTTT
CAWRRGDTQYF
>TRBV7-2|few|TRBJ2-3|.
TGTGCCAGCAGCCCCGGGGGAGCCCCAGATACGCAGTATTTT
CASSPGGAPDTQYF
>TRBV7-8|few|TRBJ2-5|.
TGTGCCAGCAGCTCCTCGGTGGGCCGAGAGACCCAGTACTTC
CASSSSVGRETQYF
>TRBV7-2|.|TRBJ1-4|TRBD1
TGTGCCAGCAGCCCACAGGGGAGGCGCGAAAAACTGTTTTTT
CASSPQGRREKLFF
>TRBV29-1|.|TRBJ2-5|.
TGCAGCGTTGTCAGGGCGATGAAAGAGACCCAGTACTTC
CSVVRAMKETQYF
>TRBV30|.|TRBJ2-3|TRBD2
TGTGCCTGGACTAGCGGGATTTGGACAGATACGCAGTATTTT
CAWTSGIWTDTQYF